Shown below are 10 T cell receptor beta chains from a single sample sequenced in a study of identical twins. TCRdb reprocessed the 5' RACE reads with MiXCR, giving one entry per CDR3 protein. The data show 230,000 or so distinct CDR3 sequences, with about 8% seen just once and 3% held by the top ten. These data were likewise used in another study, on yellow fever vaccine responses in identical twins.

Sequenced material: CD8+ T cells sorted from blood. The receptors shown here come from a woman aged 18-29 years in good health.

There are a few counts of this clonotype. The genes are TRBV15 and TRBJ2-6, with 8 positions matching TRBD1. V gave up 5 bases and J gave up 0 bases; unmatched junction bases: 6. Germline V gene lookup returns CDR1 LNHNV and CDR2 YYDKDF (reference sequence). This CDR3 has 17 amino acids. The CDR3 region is CATSFRDRHSGANVLTF. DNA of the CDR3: TGTGCCACCAGCTTCCGGGACAGGCACTCTGGGGCCAACGTCCTGACTTTC.

The CDR3: CASSLPHGGDETQYF. The CDR3, as DNA: TGTGCCAGCAGCCTCCCCCACGGGGGAGACGAGACCCAGTACTTC. The chain recombines TRBV7-8 with TRBJ2-5, with D possibly TRBD2 on 6 matching bases. The CDR3 is 15 amino acids. Germline values: CDR1 SGHVS, CDR2 FQNEAQ. V lost 5 bases and J 5 bases, leaving 18 bases between the germline ends. The full variable domain, completed using reference TRBV7-8 and TRBJ2-5, is GAGVSQSPRYKVAKRGQDVALRCDPISGHVSLFWYQQALGQGPEFLTYFQNEAQLDKSGLPSDRFFAERPEGSVSTLKIQRTQQEDSAVYLCASSLPHGGDETQYFGPGTRLLVL.

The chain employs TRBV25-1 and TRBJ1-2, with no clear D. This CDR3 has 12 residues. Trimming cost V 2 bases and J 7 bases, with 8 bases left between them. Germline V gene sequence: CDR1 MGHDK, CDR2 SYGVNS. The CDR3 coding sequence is TGTGCCAGCAGTGAAGTGCGGAGTGGCTACACCTTC. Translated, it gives CASSEVRSGYTF.

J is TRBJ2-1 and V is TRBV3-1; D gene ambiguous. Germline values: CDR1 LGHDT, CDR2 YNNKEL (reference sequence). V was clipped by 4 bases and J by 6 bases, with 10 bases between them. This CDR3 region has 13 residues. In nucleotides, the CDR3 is TGTGCCAGCAGCCCCTACTTCGGCAATGAGCAGTTCTTC. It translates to CASSPYFGNEQFF.

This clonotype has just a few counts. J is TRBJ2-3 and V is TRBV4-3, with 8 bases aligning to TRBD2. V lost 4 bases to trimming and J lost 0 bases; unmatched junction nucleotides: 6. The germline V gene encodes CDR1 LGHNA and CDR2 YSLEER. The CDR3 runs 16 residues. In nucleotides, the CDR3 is TGCGCCAGCAGCCGCCGACTAGCGCAAAGCACAGATACGCAGTATTTT. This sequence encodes CASSRRLAQSTDTQYF.

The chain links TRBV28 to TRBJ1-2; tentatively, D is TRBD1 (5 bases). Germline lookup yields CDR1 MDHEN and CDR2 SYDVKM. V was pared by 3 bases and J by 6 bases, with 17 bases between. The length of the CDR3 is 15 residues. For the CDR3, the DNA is TGTGCCAGCAGTTTTAGTTTATCAGGGTTGGATGGCTACACCTTC. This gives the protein CASSFSLSGLDGYTF.

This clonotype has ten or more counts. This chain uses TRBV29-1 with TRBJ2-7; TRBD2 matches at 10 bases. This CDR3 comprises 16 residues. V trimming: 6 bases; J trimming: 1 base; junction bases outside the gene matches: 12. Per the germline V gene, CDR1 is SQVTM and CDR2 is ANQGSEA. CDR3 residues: CSVGGLAGVRSYEQYF. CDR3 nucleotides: TGCAGCGTCGGGGGGCTAGCGGGAGTAAGATCCTACGAGCAGTACTTC.

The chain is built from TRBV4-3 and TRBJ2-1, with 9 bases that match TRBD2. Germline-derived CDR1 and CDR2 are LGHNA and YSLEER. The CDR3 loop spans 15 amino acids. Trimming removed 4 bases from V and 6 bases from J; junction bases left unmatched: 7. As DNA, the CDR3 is TGCGCCAGCAGCCCCGCCGGGACTAGCCGCAATGAGCAGTTCTTC. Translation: CASSPAGTSRNEQFF.

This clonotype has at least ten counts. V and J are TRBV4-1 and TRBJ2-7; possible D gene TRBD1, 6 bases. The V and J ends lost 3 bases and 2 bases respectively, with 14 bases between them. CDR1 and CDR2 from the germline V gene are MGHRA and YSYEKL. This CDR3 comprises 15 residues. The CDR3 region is CASSQGHPGTYEQYF. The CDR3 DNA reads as TGCGCCAGCAGCCAGGGACACCCAGGAACCTACGAGCAGTACTTC.

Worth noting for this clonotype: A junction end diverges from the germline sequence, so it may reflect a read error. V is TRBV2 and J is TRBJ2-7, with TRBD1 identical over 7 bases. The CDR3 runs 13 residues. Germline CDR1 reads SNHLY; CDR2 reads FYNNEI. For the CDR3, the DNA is TGTGCTAGCAGCCGGGACAGAGGGTGGGAGCAGTACTTC. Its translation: CASSRDRGWEQYF.